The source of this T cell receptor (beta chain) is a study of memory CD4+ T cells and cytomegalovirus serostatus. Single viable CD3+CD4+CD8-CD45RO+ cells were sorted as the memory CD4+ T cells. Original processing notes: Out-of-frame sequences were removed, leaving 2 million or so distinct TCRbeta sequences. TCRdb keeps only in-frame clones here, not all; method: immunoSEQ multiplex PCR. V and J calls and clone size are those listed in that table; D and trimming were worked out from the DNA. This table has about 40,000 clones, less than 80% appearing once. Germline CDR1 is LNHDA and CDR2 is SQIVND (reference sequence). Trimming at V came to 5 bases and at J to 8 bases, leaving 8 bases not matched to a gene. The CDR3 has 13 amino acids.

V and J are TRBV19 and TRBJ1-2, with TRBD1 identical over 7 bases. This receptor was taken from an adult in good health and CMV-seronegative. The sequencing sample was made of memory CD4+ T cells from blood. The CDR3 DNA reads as TGTGCCAGTAGTTCGGACAGGATGAGGGGCTACACCTTC. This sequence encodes CASSSDRMRGYTF.